The rows below give T cell receptor beta chains drawn from one sample of a study of cytomegalovirus exposure and HLA in healthy donors. Assay: immunoSEQ multiplex PCR; the TCRdb copy retains only in-frame clones and omits some. Found here are more than 100,000 clones, approximately 80% of them singletons; the top ten hold 1%. Sequenced: PBMCs. The receptors shown here come from a man in his forties or fifties in good health and CMV-seronegative. Each CDR3 is given with its conserved first and last residue. The D gene is left open where the match is weak. Clone sizes are given selectively: once, few, many, or a class where the clone is expanded.

D gene	V gene	J gene	clone size	CDR3 protein	CDR3 DNA
-	TRBV6-6	TRBJ1-1	-	CASSYSPGNEAFF	TGTGCCAGCAGTTACTCTCCAGGCAATGAAGCTTTCTTT
-	TRBV28	TRBJ2-5	-	CASSLTGSRETQYF	TGTGCCAGCAGTTTAACGGGGAGCCGGGAGACCCAGTACTTC
-	TRBV10-1	TRBJ2-1	once	CASSELSGGPNEQFF	TGCGCCAGCAGTGAGCTAAGCGGAGGTCCGAATGAGCAGTTCTTC
TRBD1	TRBV5-1	TRBJ2-3	-	CASSSATGDRNTQYF	TGCGCCAGCAGCTCAGCCACAGGGGATAGGAATACGCAGTATTTT
-	TRBV7-2	TRBJ2-2	-	CASRRENTGELFF	TGTGCCAGCAGAAGAGAAAACACCGGGGAGCTGTTTTTT
-	TRBV30	TRBJ2-5	few	CAWSRKQGQETQYF	TGTGCCTGGAGTCGAAAACAGGGACAAGAGACCCAGTACTTC
-	TRBV6-1	TRBJ1-5	-	CASSLQGIQPQHF	TGTGCCAGCAGTCTGCAGGGGATTCAGCCCCAGCATTTT
TRBD1	TRBV6-5	TRBJ2-5	-	CASRKQGARETQYF	TGTGCCAGCAGGAAACAGGGGGCGCGAGAGACCCAGTACTTC
-	TRBV5-6	TRBJ1-5	-	CASSAGLSNQPQHF	TGTGCCAGCAGCGCGGGCCTTAGCAATCAGCCCCAGCATTTT
-	TRBV25-1	TRBJ2-6	-	CASSGASGANVLTF	TGTGCCAGCAGTGGCGCATCTGGGGCCAACGTCCTGACTTTC
-	TRBV5-1	TRBJ2-1	-	CASSFSAYNEQFF	TGCGCCAGCAGCTTCTCCGCGTACAATGAGCAGTTCTTC
TRBD2	TRBV28	TRBJ2-1	-	CASEPSGHANEQFF	TGTGCCAGCGAACCTAGCGGGCACGCCAATGAGCAGTTCTTC
TRBD1	TRBV11-2	TRBJ1-2	few	CASSSYRDRDLGSTF	TGTGCCAGCAGCTCGTACCGGGACAGGGACCTCGGAAGCACCTTC
-	TRBV7-8	TRBJ2-5	-	CASSPGVETQYF	TGTGCCAGCAGCCCGGGAGTTGAGACCCAGTACTTC
-	TRBV20-1	TRBJ2-5	-	CSAASQETQYF	TGCAGTGCTGCCAGCCAAGAGACCCAGTACTTC
TRBD1	TRBV15	TRBJ2-7	few	CATSSLTGREQYF	TGTGCCACCAGCAGCCTGACAGGGCGGGAGCAGTACTTC
-	TRBV21-1	TRBJ1-5	-	CASSDRGDRVNQPQHF	TGTGCCAGCAGTGACCGAGGGGACAGGGTGAATCAGCCCCAGCATTTT
TRBD1	TRBV2	TRBJ1-4	few	CASREVGQGPEKLFF	TGTGCCAGCAGGGAAGTCGGACAGGGGCCAGAAAAACTGTTTTTT
-	TRBV2	TRBJ2-7	once	CASSSGQLSYEQYF	TGTGCCAGCAGCTCCGGACAGCTATCCTACGAGCAGTACTTC
-	TRBV9	TRBJ2-7	once	CASSVGVGTFSIGEQYF	TGTGCCAGCAGCGTAGGGGTTGGGACATTCTCAATTGGCGAGCAGTACTTC
-	TRBV6-1	TRBJ1-2	once	CASSRGRADYGYTF	TGTGCCAGCAGTAGGGGCAGGGCGGACTATGGCTACACCTTC
TRBD2	TRBV5-1	TRBJ2-3	once	CASSLVSGTDAQYF	TGCGCCAGCAGCTTGGTAAGCGGGACGGATGCACAGTATTTT
-	TRBV27	TRBJ2-3	once	CASSSVRGSDTQYF	TGTGCCAGCAGTTCCGTCCGGGGATCAGATACGCAGTATTTT
TRBD1	TRBV28	TRBJ2-1	-	CASSGSDRGIYNEQFF	TGTGCCAGCAGTGGCTCGGACAGGGGGATATACAATGAGCAGTTCTTC
-	TRBV20-1	TRBJ1-2	-	CSASTYGYTF	TGCAGTGCTAGCACTTATGGCTACACCTTC
TRBD1	TRBV5-4	TRBJ2-1	-	CASSLGDRGPRGEQFF	TGTGCCAGCAGCTTGGGTGACAGGGGGCCAAGGGGTGAGCAGTTCTTC
-	TRBV18	TRBJ2-7	-	CASSPPEGPGGEQYF	TGTGCCAGCTCACCACCGGAAGGGCCTGGAGGCGAGCAGTACTTC
TRBD2	TRBV5-1	TRBJ2-3	-	CASSLEVAGVVDTQYF	TGCGCCAGCAGCTTGGAGGTAGCGGGAGTAGTAGATACGCAGTATTTT
TRBD1	TRBV5-5	TRBJ1-2	-	CASSLRGQGADGYTF	TGTGCCAGCAGCTTGAGGGGACAGGGGGCGGATGGCTACACCTTC
TRBD2	TRBV9	TRBJ2-1	-	CASSVSGEFSEQFF	TGTGCCAGCAGCGTCAGCGGGGAATTCTCCGAGCAGTTCTTC
-	TRBV6-1	TRBJ1-6	-	CASNWGGQYNSPLHF	TGTGCCAGCAATTGGGGGGGACAATATAATTCACCCCTCCACTTT
-	TRBV5-1	TRBJ2-1	-	CASSDPSGFVNEQFF	TGCGCCAGCAGCGACCCGTCAGGGTTCGTCAATGAGCAGTTCTTC
-	TRBV28	TRBJ2-1	once	CASRVGGPINNEQFF	TGTGCCAGCAGAGTGGGGGGGCCTATTAACAATGAGCAGTTCTTC
TRBD1	TRBV29-1	TRBJ2-2	-	CSVLGTEEDTGELFF	TGCAGCGTGTTAGGGACAGAGGAAGACACCGGGGAGCTGTTTTTT
TRBD2	TRBV5-4	TRBJ2-7	-	CASSPGTSGRYTPSTWEQYF	TGTGCCAGCAGTCCTGGGACTAGCGGGAGGTACACTCCCTCTACGTGGGAGCAGTACTTC
-	TRBV9	TRBJ1-5	-	CASSVSENQPQHF	TGTGCCAGCAGCGTCTCGGAGAATCAGCCCCAGCATTTT
-	TRBV29-1	TRBJ2-3	once	CSVRRATPTDTQYF	TGCAGCGTGAGGCGGGCGACCCCCACAGATACGCAGTATTTT
-	TRBV5-6	TRBJ2-1	few	CASSVGSGNEQFF	TGTGCCAGCAGCGTCGGGTCTGGCAATGAGCAGTTCTTC
-	TRBV30	TRBJ1-5	-	CAFQPRGGSNQPQHF	TGTGCCTTCCAACCACGGGGGGGCAGCAATCAGCCCCAGCATTTT
TRBD2	TRBV5-1	TRBJ2-1	-	CASSLYSAGGGDEQFF	TGCGCCAGCAGCTTGTATTCGGCGGGAGGGGGGGATGAGCAGTTCTTC
-	TRBV28	TRBJ1-1	-	CASRQQGTEAFF	TGTGCCAGCAGACAACAGGGCACTGAAGCTTTCTTT
-	TRBV6-6	TRBJ2-1	-	CASRPGGSNEQFF	TGTGCCAGCAGACCTGGAGGCTCCAATGAGCAGTTCTTC
-	TRBV6-5	TRBJ1-1	-	CASSYSEERQNTEAFF	TGTGCCAGCAGTTACTCGGAGGAGCGCCAGAATACTGAAGCTTTCTTT
TRBD1	TRBV2	TRBJ2-7	once	CASRTGQGSYEQYF	TGTGCCAGCAGGACGGGACAGGGCTCCTACGAGCAGTACTTC
-	TRBV5-1	TRBJ2-3	-	CASSFNARTLTDTQYF	TGCGCCAGCAGCTTTAACGCGAGAACTTTAACAGATACGCAGTATTTT
TRBD2	TRBV11-2	TRBJ2-1	-	CASSSGVGGLGYDEQFF	TGTGCCAGCAGCTCGGGAGTAGGGGGACTAGGTTACGATGAGCAGTTCTTC
TRBD1	TRBV2	TRBJ2-7	-	CASSAVPGGVDEQYF	TGTGCCAGCAGCGCGGTTCCAGGGGGAGTCGACGAGCAGTACTTC
-	TRBV15	TRBJ1-1	few	CATSRAGNTEAFF	TGTGCCACCAGCAGAGCCGGGAACACTGAAGCTTTCTTT
-	TRBV5-4	TRBJ2-3	-	CASSSRPPDTQYF	TGTGCCAGCAGTAGCCGCCCCCCCGATACGCAGTATTTT
TRBD1	TRBV14	TRBJ2-1	-	CASSPTGTGGANEQFF	TGTGCCAGCAGCCCTACCGGGACAGGGGGCGCGAATGAGCAGTTCTTC
-	TRBV27	TRBJ1-1	-	CASRSLSEDTEAFF	TGTGCCAGCCGGTCACTTTCTGAGGACACTGAAGCTTTCTTT
-	TRBV28	TRBJ1-2	-	CASSSNYGYTF	TGTGCCAGCAGTTCAAACTATGGCTACACCTTC
TRBD2	TRBV7-2	TRBJ2-2	-	CASSLLGLAGGYTGELFF	TGTGCCAGCAGCTTACTGGGACTAGCGGGGGGTTACACCGGGGAGCTGTTTTTT
TRBD1	TRBV19	TRBJ2-6	-	CASRGQGVSSGANVLTF	TGTGCCAGTAGGGGACAGGGGGTTAGCTCTGGGGCCAACGTCCTGACTTTC
-	TRBV9	TRBJ2-2	-	CASSTRQAPGELFF	TGTGCCAGCAGCACCCGACAGGCTCCCGGGGAGCTGTTTTTT
TRBD1	TRBV6-5	TRBJ2-5	-	CASSSGQGGETQYF	TGTGCCAGCAGTTCAGGACAGGGCGGCGAGACCCAGTACTTC
TRBD1	TRBV25-1	TRBJ1-4	once	CASSDPDRGLNEKLFF	TGTGCCAGCAGTGACCCTGACAGGGGGCTTAATGAAAAACTGTTTTTT
-	TRBV11-2	TRBJ2-3	-	CASSLELVRGRTDTQYF	TGTGCCAGCAGCTTAGAGTTAGTACGGGGAAGGACAGATACGCAGTATTTT